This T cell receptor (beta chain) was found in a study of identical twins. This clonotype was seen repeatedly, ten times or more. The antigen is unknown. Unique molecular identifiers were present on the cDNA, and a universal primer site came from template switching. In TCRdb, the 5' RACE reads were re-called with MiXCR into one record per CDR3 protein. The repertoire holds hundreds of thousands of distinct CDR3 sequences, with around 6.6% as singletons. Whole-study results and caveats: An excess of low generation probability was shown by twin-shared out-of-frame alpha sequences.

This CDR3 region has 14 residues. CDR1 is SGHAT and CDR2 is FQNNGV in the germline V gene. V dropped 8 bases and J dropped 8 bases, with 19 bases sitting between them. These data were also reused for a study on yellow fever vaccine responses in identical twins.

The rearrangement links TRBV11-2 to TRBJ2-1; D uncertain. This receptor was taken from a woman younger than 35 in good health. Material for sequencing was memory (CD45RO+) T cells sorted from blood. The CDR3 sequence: CASSRHPIIHEQFF. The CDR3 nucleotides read TGTGCCAGCTCTCGACACCCTATTATCCATGAGCAGTTCTTC.